This T cell receptor (beta chain) stems from a study of shared clonotypes between healthy human individuals. The wider study: The donors, two women and a few men, were aged 18 to 49.

Germline V lookup: CDR1 MDHEN, CDR2 SYDVKM. V lost 5 bases, J lost 0 bases, and 11 bases lay in between. The CDR3 spans 15 residues. For sorted subsets, about 0.2 ug DNA per replicate equaled 33,000 or so T cell genomes. How the authors handled the data: Filtering differed, since immunoSEQ gave only junction sequences and no quality scores. TCRdb's copy holds only in-frame clones and misses some; the assay was immunoSEQ multiplex PCR. V and J calls and clone size are given by that table; D and trimming were obtained from the DNA. The table includes around 2,000,000 clones, 90% to 95% detected once. The TCR was taken from a man aged 18-30 years in good health. Sequenced: naive CD4+ T cells sorted from blood. Subset noted: CD45RA+ positively selected. The chain uses TRBV28 and TRBJ2-1; D possibly matches TRBD1 or TRBD2 (6 bases each). The CDR3 region is CASSTGAISYNEQFF. The CDR3 DNA follows: TGTGCCAGCAGTACGGGGGCCATCTCCTACAATGAGCAGTTCTTC.